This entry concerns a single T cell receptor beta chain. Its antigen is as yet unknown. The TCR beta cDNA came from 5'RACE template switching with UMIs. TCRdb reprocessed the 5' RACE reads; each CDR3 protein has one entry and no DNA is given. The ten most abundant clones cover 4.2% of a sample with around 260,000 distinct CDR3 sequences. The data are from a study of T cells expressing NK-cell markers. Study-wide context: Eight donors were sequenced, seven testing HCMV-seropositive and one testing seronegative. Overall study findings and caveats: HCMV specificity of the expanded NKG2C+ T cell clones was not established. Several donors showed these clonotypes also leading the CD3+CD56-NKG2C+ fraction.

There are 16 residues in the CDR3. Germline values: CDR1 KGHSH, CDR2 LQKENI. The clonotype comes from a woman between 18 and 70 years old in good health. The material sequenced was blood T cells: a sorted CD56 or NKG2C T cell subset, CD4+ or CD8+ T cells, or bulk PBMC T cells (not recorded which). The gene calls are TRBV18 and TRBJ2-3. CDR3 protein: CASSPPGGRAGNTQYF.